A selection of T cell receptor beta chains follows, all from one sample in a study of blood T cell repertoires in COVID-19. Clones were sequenced by immunoSEQ multiplex PCR, and TCRdb holds only the in-frame ones, with some missing. This table has fewer than 200,000 clones, around 82% appearing once. Material: PBMCs or T cells enriched from blood (not recorded which). Source of these receptors: a woman aged 55-70 years with acute COVID-19. Both conserved end residues are part of each CDR3. The D gene is left open where the match is weak. A row's size may be missing; if present it is once, few, many or a size class.

D gene	V gene	J gene	clone size	CDR3 protein	CDR3 DNA
.	TRBV12-3/TRBV12-4	TRBJ1-1	once	CASSPTGITEAFF	TGTGCCAGCAGTCCTACAGGGATCACTGAAGCTTTCTTT
.	TRBV15	TRBJ2-1	.	CATSRDQGARNEQFF	TGTGCCACCAGCAGAGATCAAGGGGCCCGGAATGAGCAGTTCTTC
TRBD2	TRBV28	TRBJ2-4	.	CASSFLFLAGGPENIQYF	TGTGCCAGCAGTTTCCTCTTTCTAGCGGGGGGGCCAGAAAACATTCAGTACTTC
TRBD1	TRBV5-1	TRBJ2-1	once	CASSLGGTGYNEQFF	TGCGCCAGCAGCTTGGGGGGGACAGGATACAATGAGCAGTTCTTC
.	TRBV19	TRBJ1-1	.	CASRPTPQQDTEAFF	TGTGCCAGTCGGCCAACCCCCCAGCAGGACACTGAAGCTTTCTTT
TRBD1	TRBV11-2	TRBJ2-5	.	CASSPGTGVETQYF	TGTGCCAGCAGCCCCGGGACAGGGGTGGAGACCCAGTACTTC
.	TRBV6-2/TRBV6-3	TRBJ2-5	.	CASSRRGLMRETQYF	TGTGCCAGCAGCCGGAGGGGTCTCATGAGAGAGACCCAGTACTTC
.	TRBV9	TRBJ2-5	.	CASSVGDTIRETQYF	TGTGCCAGCAGCGTAGGGGACACCATCCGGGAGACCCAGTACTTC
TRBD1	TRBV28	TRBJ1-2	.	CASSFKVSGGRYGYTF	TGTGCCAGCAGTTTCAAAGTGTCAGGGGGCCGGTATGGCTACACCTTC
.	TRBV29-1	TRBJ2-2	.	CSVGLLNTGELFF	TGCAGCGTTGGACTCTTGAACACCGGGGAGCTGTTTTTT
.	TRBV11-2	TRBJ1-1	.	CASSLIRGKNTEAFF	TGTGCCAGCAGCTTAATCCGGGGTAAGAACACTGAAGCTTTCTTT
.	TRBV5-1	TRBJ2-1	.	CASSPLGQSSYNEQFF	TGCGCCAGCAGCCCTCTCGGACAGAGCTCCTACAATGAGCAGTTCTTC
.	TRBV6-5	TRBJ1-4	.	CASSYSITGEEKLFF	TGTGCCAGCAGTTACTCGATCACGGGAGAGGAAAAACTGTTTTTT
TRBD2	TRBV4-2	TRBJ2-5	.	CASSQVSSGEGTQYF	TGTGCCAGCAGCCAAGTATCAAGCGGGGAAGGGACCCAGTACTTC
.	TRBV23-1	TRBJ1-3	.	CASSPPMGARGNTIYF	TGCGCCAGCAGTCCACCAATGGGGGCGCGAGGAAACACCATATATTTT
.	TRBV5-1	TRBJ2-5	.	CASSYPTSLWASEGKETQYF	TGCGCCAGCAGCTACCCGACCTCCCTTTGGGCATCGGAGGGGAAAGAGACCCAGTACTTC
.	TRBV6-2/TRBV6-3	TRBJ1-4	few	CASSYSGRGAVEKLFF	TGTGCCAGCAGTTACTCCGGGAGGGGCGCGGTTGAAAAACTGTTTTTT